This entry lists 11 T cell receptor beta chains sequenced from one sample in a study of control samples from healthy donors and cancer patients. Profiled with immunoSEQ multiplex PCR; TCRdb holds only in-frame clones, not every one. The sample holds some 100,000 clones, approximately 90% seen once. The sequencing sample was made of blood. Source of these receptors: a human donor in good health. The donor label of this sample is uncertain.

The chain couples TRBV5-5 to TRBJ1-1, with TRBD1 as a possible D gene (5 bases). The CDR3 is made up of 13 amino acids. From germline, CDR1 is SGHKS and CDR2 YYEKEE (reference sequence). Trimming pared 1 base from V and 1 base from J, leaving 5 bases between. CDR3 loop: CASSLQGNTEAFF. The CDR3 region has the DNA TGTGCCAGCAGCTTGCAGGGGAACACTGAAGCTTTCTTT.

The V gene is TRBV19, the J gene TRBJ1-2; TRBD1 might be the D (6 bases). The CDR3 spans 13 residues. Trimming stripped 9 bases from V and 0 bases from J, with 11 bases between. The germline V gene encodes CDR1 LNHDA and CDR2 SQIVND (reference sequence). In DNA, the CDR3 is TGTGCCAGCCGGGGGGACACTAACTATGGCTACACCTTC. Translated, it gives CASRGDTNYGYTF.

V is TRBV11-2 and J is TRBJ2-5; 8 bases agree with TRBD1. Germline assignment: CDR1 SGHAT and CDR2 FQNNGV. V was pared by 3 bases and J by 5 bases, with 11 bases of the junction left unmatched. The CDR3 has 16 residues. This CDR3 is CASSLPQGAGRETQYF. Here the CDR3 DNA reads TGTGCCAGCAGCTTGCCGCAGGGGGCTGGGAGGGAGACCCAGTACTTC.

The CDR3 spells CASSTDARSELAKNIQYF. CDR3 in DNA: TGTGCCAGCAGTACCGATGCCCGATCTGAACTAGCCAAAAACATTCAGTACTTC. This chain links TRBV25-1 with TRBJ2-4; D ambiguous. The CDR3 runs to 18 residues. V was pared by 5 bases and J by 0 bases, with 20 bases between. CDR1 and CDR2 (germline): MGHDK, SYGVNS. The whole variable domain, remainder taken from reference TRBV25-1 and TRBJ2-4, is EADIYQTPRYLVIGTGKKITLECSQTMGHDKMYWYQQDPGMELHLIHYSYGVNSTEKGDLSSESTVSRIRTEHFPLTLESARPSHTSQYLCASSTDARSELAKNIQYFGAGTRLSVL.

The V gene is TRBV15, the J gene TRBJ2-3; the D gene is possibly TRBD2 (6 bases). The CDR3 runs 16 residues. Trimming removed 0 bases from V and 2 bases from J, with 12 bases in between. Per germline, CDR1 LNHNV and CDR2 YYDKDF (reference sequence). As DNA, the CDR3 is TGTGCCACCAGCAGAGAAGGGCGGGGCCACACAGATACGCAGTATTTT. Protein: CATSREGRGHTDTQYF.

The V call is TRBV28, the J call TRBJ1-5; the D is unclear. From germline, CDR1 is MDHEN and CDR2 SYDVKM. V lost 2 bases, J lost 6 bases, and 2 bases lay in between. The CDR3 runs to 11 residues. This chain's CDR3 is CASSLGQPQHF. The CDR3 DNA reads as TGTGCCAGCAGTTTAGGTCAGCCCCAGCATTTT.

This chain uses TRBV7-9 with TRBJ2-7, with D perhaps assigned TRBD1 or TRBD2 (5 bases each). The CDR3 length is 14 residues. Germline loops: CDR1 SEHNR, CDR2 FQNEAQ (reference sequence). V was shortened by 1 base and J by 2 bases, with 9 bases between the two germline ends. In DNA, the CDR3 is TGTGCCAGCAGCTTAGGTCCGGGGCCCTACGAGCAGTACTTC. It specifies CASSLGPGPYEQYF.

Here the CDR3 reads CASAAGGGNQPQHF. CDR3 coding DNA: TGTGCCAGCGCTGCGGGAGGGGGGAATCAGCCCCAGCATTTT. The chain combines TRBV27 with TRBJ1-5, with D perhaps TRBD1 (6 bases). The CDR3 covers 14 residues. Per the germline V gene, CDR1 is MNHEY and CDR2 is SMNVEV (reference sequence). Trimming took 8 bases from V and 4 from J, leaving 15 bases between them.

This chain connects TRBV29-1 to TRBJ2-3, with TRBD2 identical over 8 bases. CDR1 and CDR2 (germline): SQVTM, ANQGSEA. V gave up 2 bases and J gave up 2 bases; unmatched junction bases: 3. CDR3 length equals 14 residues. The CDR3 DNA follows: TGCAGCGTTGAACTAGCGGGCGCCACAGATACGCAGTATTTT. Protein sequence: CSVELAGATDTQYF.

The chain joins TRBV6-5 to TRBJ1-1; D is perhaps TRBD1 (6 bases). V was trimmed by 5 bases and J by 0 bases, leaving 13 bases between them. The CDR3 is made up of 15 amino acids. From germline, CDR1 is MNHEY and CDR2 SVGAGI. CDR3 sequence reads: CASSLRDTMNTEAFF. CDR3 in DNA: TGTGCCAGCAGTCTACGGGACACCATGAACACTGAAGCTTTCTTT.

The rearrangement uses TRBV7-8 and TRBJ2-3; D gene unclear. The CDR3 covers 18 residues. The germline V and J ends were trimmed by 2 bases and 2 bases, with 20 bases remaining between them. Germline CDR1 reads SGHVS; CDR2 reads FQNEAQ. CDR3 region: CASSLPPKTLGFTDTQYF. CDR3 DNA: TGTGCCAGCAGCTTACCTCCCAAAACCCTGGGGTTCACAGATACGCAGTATTTT.